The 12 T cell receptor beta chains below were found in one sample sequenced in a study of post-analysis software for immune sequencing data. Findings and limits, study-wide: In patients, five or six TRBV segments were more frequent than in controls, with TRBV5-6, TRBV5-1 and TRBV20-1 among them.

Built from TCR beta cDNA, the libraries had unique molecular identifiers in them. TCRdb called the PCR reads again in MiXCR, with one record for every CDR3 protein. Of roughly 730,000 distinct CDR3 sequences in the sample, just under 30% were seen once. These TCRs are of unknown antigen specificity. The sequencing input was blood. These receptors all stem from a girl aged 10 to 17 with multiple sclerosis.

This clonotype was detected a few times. CDR3 in amino acids: CASRLGGSPYNEQFF. Written as DNA, the CDR3 is TGTGCCAGCAGACTTGGCGGTTCCCCCTACAATGAGCAGTTCTTC. V and J are TRBV27 and TRBJ2-1; no reliable D call. Germline CDR1 reads MNHEY; CDR2 reads SMNVEV (reference sequence). The CDR3 loop spans 15 amino acids. The ends were cut back, 6 bases at V and 2 bases at J, with 14 bases in the middle.

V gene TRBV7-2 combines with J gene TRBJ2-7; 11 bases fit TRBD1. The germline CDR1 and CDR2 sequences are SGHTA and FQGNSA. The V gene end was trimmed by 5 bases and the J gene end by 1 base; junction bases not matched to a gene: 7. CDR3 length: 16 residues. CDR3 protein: CASSRAGTGGSYEQYF. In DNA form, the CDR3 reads TGTGCCAGCAGCCGGGCGGGGACAGGGGGTTCCTACGAGCAGTACTTC.

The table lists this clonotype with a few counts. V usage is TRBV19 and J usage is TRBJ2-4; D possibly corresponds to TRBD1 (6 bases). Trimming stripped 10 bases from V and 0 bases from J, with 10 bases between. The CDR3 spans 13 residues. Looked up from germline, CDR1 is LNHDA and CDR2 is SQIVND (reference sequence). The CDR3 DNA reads TGTGCCAACCCGGACAGAGCCAAAAACATTCAGTACTTC. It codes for CANPDRAKNIQYF.

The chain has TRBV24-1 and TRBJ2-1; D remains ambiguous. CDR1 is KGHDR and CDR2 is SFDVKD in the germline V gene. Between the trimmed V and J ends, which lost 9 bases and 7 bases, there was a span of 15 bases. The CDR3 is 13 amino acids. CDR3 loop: CATSMGLGNEQFF. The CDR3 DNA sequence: TGTGCCACCTCCATGGGGTTAGGGAATGAGCAGTTCTTC.

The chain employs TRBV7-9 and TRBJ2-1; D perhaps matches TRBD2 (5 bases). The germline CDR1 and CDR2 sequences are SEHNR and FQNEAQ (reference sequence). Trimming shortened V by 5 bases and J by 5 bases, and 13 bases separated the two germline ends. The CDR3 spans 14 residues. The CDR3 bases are TGTGCCAGCAGCCGGAGGACGGCCGACAATGAGCAGTTCTTC. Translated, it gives CASSRRTADNEQFF.

CDR3 loop: CATSDLQGIDEQFF. CDR3 sequence (DNA): TGTGCCACCAGTGATTTGCAAGGGATCGATGAGCAGTTCTTC. The V and J genes are TRBV24-1 and TRBJ2-1; D is undetermined. The CDR3 is 14 amino acids. The germline V gene has CDR1 KGHDR and CDR2 SFDVKD. The ends were cut back, 0 bases at V and 8 bases at J, with 10 bases in the middle.

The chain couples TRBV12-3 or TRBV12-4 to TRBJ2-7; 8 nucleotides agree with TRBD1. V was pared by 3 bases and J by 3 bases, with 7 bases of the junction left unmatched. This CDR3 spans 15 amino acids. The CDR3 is CASSFPQGAVYEQYF. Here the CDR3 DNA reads TGTGCCAGCAGTTTCCCCCAGGGGGCCGTCTACGAGCAGTACTTC.

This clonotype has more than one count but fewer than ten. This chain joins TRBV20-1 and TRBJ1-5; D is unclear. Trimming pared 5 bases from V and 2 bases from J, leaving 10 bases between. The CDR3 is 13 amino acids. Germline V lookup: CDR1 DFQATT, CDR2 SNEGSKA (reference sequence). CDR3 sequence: CSAEGEGNQPQHF. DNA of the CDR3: TGCAGTGCTGAGGGTGAGGGCAATCAGCCCCAGCATTTT.

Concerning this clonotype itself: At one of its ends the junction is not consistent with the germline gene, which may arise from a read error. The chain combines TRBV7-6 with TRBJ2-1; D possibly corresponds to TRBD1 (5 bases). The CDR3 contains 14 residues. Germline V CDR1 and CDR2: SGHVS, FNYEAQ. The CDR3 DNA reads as TGTGCCGGCAGCTCCTCGACAGCCTACAATGAGCAGTTCTTC. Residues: CAGSSSTAYNEQFF. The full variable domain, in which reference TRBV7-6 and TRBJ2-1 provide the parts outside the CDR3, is GAGVSQSPRYKVTKRGQDVALRCDPISGHVSLYWYRQALGQGPEFLTYFNYEAQQDKSGLPNDRFSAERPEGSISTLTIQRTEQRDSAMYRCAGSSSTAYNEQFFGPGTRLTVL.

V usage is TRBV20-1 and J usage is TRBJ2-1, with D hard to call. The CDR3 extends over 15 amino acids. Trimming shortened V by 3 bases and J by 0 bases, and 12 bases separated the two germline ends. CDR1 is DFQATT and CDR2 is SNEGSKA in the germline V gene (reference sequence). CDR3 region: CSASLPFSSYNEQFF. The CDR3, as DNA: TGCAGTGCTAGTCTGCCATTTAGCTCCTACAATGAGCAGTTCTTC.

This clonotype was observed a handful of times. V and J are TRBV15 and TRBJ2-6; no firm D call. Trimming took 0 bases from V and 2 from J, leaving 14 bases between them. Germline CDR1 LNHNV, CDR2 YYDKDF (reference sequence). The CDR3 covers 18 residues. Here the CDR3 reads CATSRDWVSGPGANVLTF. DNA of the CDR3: TGTGCCACCAGCAGAGATTGGGTTTCGGGTCCTGGGGCCAACGTCCTGACTTTC. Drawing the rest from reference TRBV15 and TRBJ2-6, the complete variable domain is DAMVIQNPRYQVTQFGKPVTLSCSQTLNHNVMYWYQQKSSQAPKLLFHYYDKDFNNEADTPDNFQSRRPNTSFCFLDIRSPGLGDTAMYLCATSRDWVSGPGANVLTFGAGSRLTVL.

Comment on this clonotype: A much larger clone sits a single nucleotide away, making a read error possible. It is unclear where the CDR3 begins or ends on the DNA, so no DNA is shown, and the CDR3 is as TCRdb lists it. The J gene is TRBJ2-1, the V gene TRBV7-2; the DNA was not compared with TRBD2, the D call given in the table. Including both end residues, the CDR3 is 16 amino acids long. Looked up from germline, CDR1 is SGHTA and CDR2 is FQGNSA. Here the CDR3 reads CASSLVAGGAPNEQVF.